These T cell receptor beta chains were read from a single sample in a study of T cells in Graves' hyperthyroidism and ophthalmopathy. Each CDR3 protein gets one entry after TCRdb re-called the multiplex PCR reads with MiXCR. The repertoire holds 450,000 to 600,000 distinct CDR3 sequences, with just under 20% as singletons. Material for sequencing was blood. The receptors originated from a man aged 40-55 years with Graves' ophthalmopathy. Both conserved end residues are part of each CDR3. The order of the fields is CDR3 protein, CDR3 DNA, J gene, clone size, V gene, D gene. A D gene is named only where the DNA matches it firmly. Not all rows give a size; the values are once, few, many and, for expanded clones, a class.

CDR3aa: CASSQGGSGYTQYF; CDR3nt: TGCGCCAGCAGCCAAGGTGGATCAGGGTATACGCAGTATTTT; j_gene: TRBJ2-3; abundance: few; v_gene: TRBV4-3; d_gene: NA
CDR3aa: CASSQEIWGRISYNEQFF; CDR3nt: TGTGCCAGCAGCCAAGAGATTTGGGGGCGAATCTCCTACAATGAGCAGTTCTTC; j_gene: TRBJ2-1; abundance: many; v_gene: TRBV3-1; d_gene: NA
CDR3aa: CSVLTGTYEQYF; CDR3nt: TGCAGCGTTCTGACAGGTACCTACGAGCAGTACTTC; j_gene: TRBJ2-7; abundance: NA; v_gene: TRBV29-1; d_gene: NA
CDR3aa: CASKEAGGPTDTQYF; CDR3nt: TGTGCCAGCAAAGAGGCGGGAGGGCCGACAGATACGCAGTATTTT; j_gene: TRBJ2-3; abundance: NA; v_gene: TRBV6-2/TRBV6-3; d_gene: TRBD2
CDR3aa: CATAKWGAVGANVLTF; CDR3nt: TGTGCCACCGCAAAGTGGGGAGCTGTTGGGGCCAACGTCCTGACTTTC; j_gene: TRBJ2-6; abundance: NA; v_gene: TRBV6-2/TRBV6-3; d_gene: NA
CDR3aa: CASSEDLTGVGQPQHF; CDR3nt: TGTGCCAGCAGTGAAGATCTTACAGGGGTCGGTCAGCCCCAGCATTTT; j_gene: TRBJ1-5; abundance: many; v_gene: TRBV6-1; d_gene: TRBD1
CDR3aa: CSARVPGGPGANVLTF; CDR3nt: TGCAGTGCTAGAGTACCGGGGGGGCCAGGGGCCAACGTCCTGACTTTC; j_gene: TRBJ2-6; abundance: few; v_gene: TRBV20-1; d_gene: TRBD2
CDR3aa: CASSFSSSTDTQYF; CDR3nt: TGTGCCAGCAGTTTTTCCTCTAGCACAGATACGCAGTATTTT; j_gene: TRBJ2-3; abundance: many; v_gene: TRBV27; d_gene: NA
CDR3aa: CASSIGGSLPTIYF; CDR3nt: TGTGCCAGCAGTATTGGTGGCTCCTTGCCCACCATATATTTT; j_gene: TRBJ1-3; abundance: many; v_gene: TRBV2; d_gene: NA
CDR3aa: CASSFYGANVLTF; CDR3nt: TGTGCCAGCAGCTTTTACGGGGCCAACGTCCTGACTTTC; j_gene: TRBJ2-6; abundance: few; v_gene: TRBV7-2; d_gene: NA
CDR3aa: CSVTGHTDTQYF; CDR3nt: TGCAGCGTGACAGGGCACACAGATACGCAGTATTTT; j_gene: TRBJ2-3; abundance: NA; v_gene: TRBV29-1; d_gene: TRBD1
CDR3aa: CASKVSGRRDTQYF; CDR3nt: TGTGCCAGTAAAGTCAGCGGGAGACGAGATACGCAGTATTTT; j_gene: TRBJ2-3; abundance: NA; v_gene: TRBV19; d_gene: TRBD2
CDR3aa: CATSRDHGRGPSLAKNIQYF; CDR3nt: TGTGCCACCAGCAGAGATCATGGCAGGGGCCCCAGTCTAGCCAAAAACATTCAGTACTTC; j_gene: TRBJ2-4; abundance: few; v_gene: TRBV15; d_gene: NA
CDR3aa: CASTGTEKNTEAFF; CDR3nt: TGTGCCAGCACCGGGACAGAAAAGAACACTGAAGCTTTCTTT; j_gene: TRBJ1-1; abundance: NA; v_gene: TRBV6-1; d_gene: TRBD1
CDR3aa: CASSLTAGLAGGQAWDTQYF; CDR3nt: TGTGCCAGCAGCTTAACTGCCGGACTAGCGGGGGGACAAGCATGGGATACGCAGTATTTT; j_gene: TRBJ2-3; abundance: many; v_gene: TRBV7-3; d_gene: TRBD2
CDR3aa: CASSLDGGTGSPLHF; CDR3nt: TGTGCCAGCAGCTTGGATGGGGGGACAGGATCACCCCTCCACTTT; j_gene: TRBJ1-6; abundance: few; v_gene: TRBV4-2; d_gene: TRBD1
CDR3aa: CASSFLRLADNEQFF; CDR3nt: TGTGCCAGCAGTTTCTTGCGACTAGCAGACAATGAGCAGTTCTTC; j_gene: TRBJ2-1; abundance: many; v_gene: TRBV28; d_gene: TRBD2
CDR3aa: CSARDLEVIDEQFF; CDR3nt: TGCAGTGCTAGAGATCTCGAAGTGATCGATGAGCAGTTCTTC; j_gene: TRBJ2-1; abundance: NA; v_gene: TRBV20-1; d_gene: NA
CDR3aa: CTGLAGSSYNEQFF; CDR3nt: TGCACCGGACTAGCGGGGAGCTCCTACAATGAGCAGTTCTTC; j_gene: TRBJ2-1; abundance: NA; v_gene: TRBV20-1; d_gene: TRBD2
CDR3aa: CATSRDVRGDPLDTEAFF; CDR3nt: TGTGCCACCAGCAGAGATGTGAGAGGGGACCCTCTGGACACTGAAGCTTTCTTT; j_gene: TRBJ1-1; abundance: few; v_gene: TRBV15; d_gene: NA
CDR3aa: CASSVQDNYGYTF; CDR3nt: TGCGCCAGCAGCGTACAGGATAACTATGGCTACACCTTC; j_gene: TRBJ1-2; abundance: NA; v_gene: TRBV5-1; d_gene: NA
CDR3aa: CASSLVVTSGGDTQYF; CDR3nt: TGTGCCAGCAGCTTAGTCGTGACTAGCGGGGGTGATACGCAGTATTTT; j_gene: TRBJ2-3; abundance: NA; v_gene: TRBV7-9; d_gene: TRBD2
CDR3aa: CSARAQETQYF; CDR3nt: TGCAGTGCTAGAGCACAAGAGACCCAGTACTTC; j_gene: TRBJ2-5; abundance: many; v_gene: TRBV20-1; d_gene: NA
CDR3aa: CATEGGGTASYEQYF; CDR3nt: TGTGCCACCGAGGGAGGGGGGACGGCCTCCTACGAGCAGTACTTC; j_gene: TRBJ2-7; abundance: few; v_gene: TRBV6-1; d_gene: NA